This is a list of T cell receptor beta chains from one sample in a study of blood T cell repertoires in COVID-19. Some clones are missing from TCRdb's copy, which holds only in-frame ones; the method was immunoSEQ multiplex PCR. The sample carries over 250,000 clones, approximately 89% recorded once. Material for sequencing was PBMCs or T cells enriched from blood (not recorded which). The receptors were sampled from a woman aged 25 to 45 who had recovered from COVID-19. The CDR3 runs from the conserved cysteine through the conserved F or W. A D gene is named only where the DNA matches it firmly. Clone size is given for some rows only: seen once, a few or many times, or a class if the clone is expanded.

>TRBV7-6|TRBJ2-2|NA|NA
TGTGCCAGCAGCTTACAGGGTACCGGGGAGCTGTTTTTT
CASSLQGTGELFF
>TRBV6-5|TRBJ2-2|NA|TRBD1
TGTGCCAGCACCCACAGGGGTCCAAACACCGGGGAGCTGTTTTTT
CASTHRGPNTGELFF
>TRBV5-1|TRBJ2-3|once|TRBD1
TGCGCCAGCAGCCAAGCCGGGACAGGCACAGATACGCAGTATTTT
CASSQAGTGTDTQYF
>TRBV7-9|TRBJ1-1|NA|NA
TGTGCCAGCAGCTTAGAGGGGAGGGAAGCTTTCTTT
CASSLEGREAFF
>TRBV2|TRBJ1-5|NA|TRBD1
TGTGCCAGCACCCGGACAGGGGGCGTGCAGCCCCAGCATTTT
CASTRTGGVQPQHF
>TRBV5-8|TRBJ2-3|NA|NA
TGTGCCAGCAGCCCCCTTGGAGGGCGGACCACAGATACGCAGTATTTT
CASSPLGGRTTDTQYF
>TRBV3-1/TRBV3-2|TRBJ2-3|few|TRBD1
TGTGCCAGCAGTCCCGGGACAGGGTTCACAGATACGCAGTATTTT
CASSPGTGFTDTQYF
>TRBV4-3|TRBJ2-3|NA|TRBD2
TGCGCCAGCAGCCAAGATGAGCGGGGGGGAGCCACAGATACGCAGTATTTT
CASSQDERGGATDTQYF
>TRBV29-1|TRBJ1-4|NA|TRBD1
TGCAGCGTGGGACAGGGTAACGAAAAACTGTTTTTT
CSVGQGNEKLFF
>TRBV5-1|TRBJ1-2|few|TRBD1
TGCGCCAGCAGCTTGGCGGACGGACGAGGACAGGGGGCAGTTCTCTATGGCTACACCTTC
CASSLADGRGQGAVLYGYTF
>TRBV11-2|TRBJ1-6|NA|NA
TGTGCCAGCAGCTCGACGGGCAGGGGATCACCCCTCCACTTT
CASSSTGRGSPLHF
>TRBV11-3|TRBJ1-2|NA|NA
TGTGCCAGCAGCTTAGTCCAGGACATTAACTATGGCTACACCTTC
CASSLVQDINYGYTF
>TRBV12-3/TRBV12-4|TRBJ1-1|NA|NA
TGTGCCACCTGTAACAGGGTCACTGAAGCTTTCTTT
CATCNRVTEAFF
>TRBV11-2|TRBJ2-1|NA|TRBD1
TGTGCCAGCAGCTCGCGACAGGGGGTAGACAATGAGCAGTTCTTC
CASSSRQGVDNEQFF
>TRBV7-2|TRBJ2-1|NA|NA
TGTGCCAGCAGCCAACTATCTAGGGGCCCAAGGCAGTTCTTC
CASSQLSRGPRQFF
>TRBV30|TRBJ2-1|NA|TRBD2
TGTGCCTGGAGTCCGTCTAGCGGGCTCTCCTACAATGAGCAGTTCTTC
CAWSPSSGLSYNEQFF
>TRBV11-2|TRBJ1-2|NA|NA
TGTGCCAGCAGCCCCACGGTCGCGGGAGGCCGGTTATTAGGCTACACCTTC
CASSPTVAGGRLLGYTF
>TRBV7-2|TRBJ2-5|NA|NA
TGTGCCAGCAGCTCAACCGGGACTTGGGAGACCCAGTACTTC
CASSSTGTWETQYF
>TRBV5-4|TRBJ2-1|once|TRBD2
TGTGCCAGCAGCCCCGGTGTCGCGGGGGTCTACAATGAGCAGTTCTTC
CASSPGVAGVYNEQFF